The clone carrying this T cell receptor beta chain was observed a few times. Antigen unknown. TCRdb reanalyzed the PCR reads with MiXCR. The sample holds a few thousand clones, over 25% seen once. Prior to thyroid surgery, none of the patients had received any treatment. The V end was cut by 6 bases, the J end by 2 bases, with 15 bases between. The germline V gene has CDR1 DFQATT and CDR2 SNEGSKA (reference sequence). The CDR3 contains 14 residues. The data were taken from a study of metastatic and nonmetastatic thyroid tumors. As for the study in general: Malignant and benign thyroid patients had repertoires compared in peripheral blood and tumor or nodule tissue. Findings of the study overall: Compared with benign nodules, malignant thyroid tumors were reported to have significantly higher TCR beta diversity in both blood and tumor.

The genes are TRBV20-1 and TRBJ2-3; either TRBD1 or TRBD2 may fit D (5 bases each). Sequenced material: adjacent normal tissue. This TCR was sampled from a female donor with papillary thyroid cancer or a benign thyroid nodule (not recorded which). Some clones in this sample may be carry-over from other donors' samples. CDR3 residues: CSAPGDGYTDTQYF. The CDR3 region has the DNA TGCAGTGCCCCCGGGGACGGATACACAGATACGCAGTATTTT.